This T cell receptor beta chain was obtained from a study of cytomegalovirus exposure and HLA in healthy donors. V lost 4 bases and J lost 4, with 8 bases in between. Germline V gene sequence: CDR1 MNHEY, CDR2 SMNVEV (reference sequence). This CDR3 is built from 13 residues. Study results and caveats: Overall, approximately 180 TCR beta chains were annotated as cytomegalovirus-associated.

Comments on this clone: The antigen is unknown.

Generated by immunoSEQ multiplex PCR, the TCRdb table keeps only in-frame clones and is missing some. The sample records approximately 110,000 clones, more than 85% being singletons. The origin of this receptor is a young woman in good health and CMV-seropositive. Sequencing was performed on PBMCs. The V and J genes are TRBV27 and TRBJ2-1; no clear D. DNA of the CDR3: TGTGCCAGCAGTTCTCGACTTTACAATGAGCAGTTCTTC. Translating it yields CASSSRLYNEQFF.